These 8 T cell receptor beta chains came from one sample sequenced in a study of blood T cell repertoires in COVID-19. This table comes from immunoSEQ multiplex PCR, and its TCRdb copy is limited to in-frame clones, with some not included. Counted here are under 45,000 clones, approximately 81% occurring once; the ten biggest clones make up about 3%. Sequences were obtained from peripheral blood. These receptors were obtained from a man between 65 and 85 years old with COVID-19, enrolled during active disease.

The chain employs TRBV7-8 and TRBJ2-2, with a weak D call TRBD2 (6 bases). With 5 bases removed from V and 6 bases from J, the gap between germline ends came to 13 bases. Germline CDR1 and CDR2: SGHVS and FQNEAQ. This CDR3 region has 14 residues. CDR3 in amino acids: CASSERLVPGELFF. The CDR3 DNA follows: TGTGCCAGCAGCGAACGACTAGTGCCCGGGGAGCTGTTTTTT.

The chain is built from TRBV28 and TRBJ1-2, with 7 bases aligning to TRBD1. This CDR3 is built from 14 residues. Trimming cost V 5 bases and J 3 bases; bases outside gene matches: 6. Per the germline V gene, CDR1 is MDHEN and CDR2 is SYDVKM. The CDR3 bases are TGTGCCAGCAGTCCGGGGACAGCTCACTATGGCTACACCTTC. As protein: CASSPGTAHYGYTF.

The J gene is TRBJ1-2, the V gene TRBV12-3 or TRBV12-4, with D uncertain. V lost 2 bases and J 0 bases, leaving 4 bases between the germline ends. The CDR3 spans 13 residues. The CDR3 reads CASSLQTNYGYTF. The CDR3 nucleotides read TGTGCCAGCAGTTTACAGACTAACTATGGCTACACCTTC.

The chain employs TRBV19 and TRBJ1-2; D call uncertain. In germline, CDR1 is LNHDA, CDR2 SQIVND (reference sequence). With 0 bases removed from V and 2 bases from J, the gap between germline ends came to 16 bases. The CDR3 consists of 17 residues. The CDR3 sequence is CASSIDFLRGTNYGYTF. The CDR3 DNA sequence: TGTGCCAGTAGTATAGATTTTCTTCGAGGCACGAACTATGGCTACACCTTC.

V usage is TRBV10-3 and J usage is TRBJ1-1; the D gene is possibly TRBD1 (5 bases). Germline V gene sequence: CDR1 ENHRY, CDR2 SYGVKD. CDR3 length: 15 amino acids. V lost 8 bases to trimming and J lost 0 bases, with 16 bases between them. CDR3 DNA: TGTGCCATCGCCCGGGGGAGGGAGATGAACACTGAAGCTTTCTTT. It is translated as CAIARGREMNTEAFF.

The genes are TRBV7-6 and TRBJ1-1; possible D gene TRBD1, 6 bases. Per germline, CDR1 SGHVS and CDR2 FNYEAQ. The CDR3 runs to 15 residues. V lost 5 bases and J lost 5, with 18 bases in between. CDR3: CASSLPATQGTEAFF. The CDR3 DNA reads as TGTGCCAGCAGCCTACCAGCGACCCAGGGGACTGAAGCTTTCTTT.

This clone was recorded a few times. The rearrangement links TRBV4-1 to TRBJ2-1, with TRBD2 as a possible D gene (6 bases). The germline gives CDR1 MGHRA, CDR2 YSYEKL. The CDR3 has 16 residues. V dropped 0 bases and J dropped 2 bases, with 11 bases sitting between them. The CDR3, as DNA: TGCGCCAGCAGCCAAGATTTTGGCGGGGCCTACAATGAGCAGTTCTTC. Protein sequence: CASSQDFGGAYNEQFF.

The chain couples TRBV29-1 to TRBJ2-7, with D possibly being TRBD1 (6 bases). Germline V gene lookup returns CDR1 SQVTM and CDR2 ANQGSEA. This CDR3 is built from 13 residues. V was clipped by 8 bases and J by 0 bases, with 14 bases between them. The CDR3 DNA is TGCAGCAGGACAGCTACTAACTCCTACGAGCAGTACTTC. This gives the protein CSRTATNSYEQYF.